These 8 T cell receptor beta chains came from one sample sequenced in a study of neurological immune-mediated disorders. TCRdb fed the 5' RACE reads into MiXCR, producing one record per CDR3 protein. Here the sample spans about 50,000 distinct CDR3 sequences, around 10% being singletons. Input material: PBMCs. Source of these receptors: a man aged 70-80 years with HTLV-1-associated myelopathy (HAM/TSP).

The rearrangement uses TRBV7-2 and TRBJ1-6, with D possibly being TRBD1 (5 bases). CDR3 length equals 15 residues. The germline CDR1 and CDR2 sequences are SGHTA and FQGNSA. V lost 1 base, J lost 10 bases, and 14 bases lay in between. The CDR3 loop is CASSLVRSGFSPLHF. CDR3 DNA: TGTGCCAGCAGCTTAGTCCGGTCAGGGTTCTCACCCCTCCACTTT.

The V and J genes are TRBV20-1 and TRBJ2-7; 10 bases are shared with TRBD2. Trimming at V came to 5 bases and at J to 0 bases, leaving 7 bases not matched to a gene. The germline gives CDR1 DFQATT, CDR2 SNEGSKA (reference sequence). The CDR3 totals 15 residues. In DNA, the CDR3 is TGCAGTGCTGATCGGGGACTAGCGACCTCCTACGAGCAGTACTTC. Protein: CSADRGLATSYEQYF.

This clonotype was found many times. The chain carries TRBV20-1 and TRBJ2-7; 8 positions match TRBD2. V lost 8 bases, J lost 5 bases, and 11 bases stayed unmatched. CDR1 DFQATT and CDR2 SNEGSKA come from the germline V gene (reference sequence). This CDR3 is built from 13 residues. The CDR3, as DNA: TGCAGTTCCCCCGGGGCGGGAGGCGACGAGCAGTACTTC. Residues: CSSPGAGGDEQYF.

This clonotype was detected ten times or more. V and J are TRBV7-9 and TRBJ1-1; D possibly corresponds to TRBD1 (6 bases). The CDR3 sequence is 12 residues long. Germline assignment: CDR1 SEHNR and CDR2 FQNEAQ (reference sequence). V was pared by 9 bases and J by 9 bases, with 17 bases between. The CDR3 here is CASGRGSSQAFF. The CDR3 coding sequence is TGTGCCAGTGGCAGGGGATCATCACAAGCTTTCTTT.

This clonotype was recorded at least ten times. The chain is built from TRBV21-1 and TRBJ2-1; TRBD2, the D gene given by the table, was not confirmed from the DNA. TRBV21-1 is assigned pseudogene status. The CDR3 is 15 amino acids. The DNA of the CDR3 is TGTGCCAGCAGACCGACTAGCGGGGGATACAATGAGCAGTTCTTC. The encoded protein is CASRPTSGGYNEQFF.

This clonotype was seen ten or more times. The V call is TRBV20-1, the J call TRBJ2-4; D uncertain. Trimming pared 3 bases from V and 3 bases from J, leaving 9 bases between. The CDR3 is 13 residues long. Germline-derived CDR1 and CDR2 are DFQATT and SNEGSKA (reference sequence). DNA of the CDR3: TGCAGTGCTAGGGTGGAGAACAAAAACATTCAGTACTTC. Residues: CSARVENKNIQYF.

This clonotype occurred many times. The chain has TRBV7-2 and TRBJ2-7; 8 bases agree with TRBD1. The length of the CDR3 is 14 residues. The ends lost 3 bases at V and 5 bases at J; junction bases unmatched: 6. CDR1 and CDR2 (germline): SGHTA, FQGNSA. The CDR3 DNA reads TGTGCCAGCAGCTTGGTGCAGGGGGCCGACGAGCAGTACTTC. It encodes CASSLVQGADEQYF.

By share of the sample, this clonotype is medium-sized (0.01 to 0.1%). The J gene is TRBJ2-1, the V gene TRBV12-3 or TRBV12-4; no definite D call. Trimming took 5 bases from V and 0 from J, leaving 8 bases between them. The CDR3 runs to 14 residues. The CDR3 loop is CASSPPGSYNEQFF. The CDR3 DNA is TGTGCCAGCAGTCCCCCAGGCTCCTACAATGAGCAGTTCTTC.